This section outlines one T cell receptor beta chain sequence together with its context. The data belong to a study of blood T cell repertoires in COVID-19. Study context: Collection of acute and convalescent COVID-19 samples took place in the United States, Italy and Spain.

Using immunoSEQ multiplex PCR, the repertoire was profiled, and TCRdb retains in-frame clones only, with some absent. The sample includes about 120,000 clones, around 80% seen only once; the top ten take 37%. Germline V lookup: CDR1 SGHNT, CDR2 YYREEE (reference sequence). The CDR3 covers 15 residues. The V end lost 4 bases, the J end lost 2 bases, and 15 bases lay between the germline ends. Sequencing input: peripheral blood. This receptor was identified in a man aged 40-55 years with active or convalescent COVID-19. This sequence joins TRBV5-4 and TRBJ2-5; weak D call: TRBD1 (6 bases). The CDR3 DNA sequence: TGTGCCAGCAGCACCAGGACAGTGATACAAGAGACCCAGTACTTC. Its translation is CASSTRTVIQETQYF. The full variable domain, with the rest looked up from reference TRBV5-4 and TRBJ2-5, is ETGVTQSPTHLIKTRGQQVTLRCSSQSGHNTVSWYQQALGQGPQFIFQYYREEENGRGNFPPRFSGLQFPNYSSELNVNALELDDSALYLCASSTRTVIQETQYFGPGTRLLVL.